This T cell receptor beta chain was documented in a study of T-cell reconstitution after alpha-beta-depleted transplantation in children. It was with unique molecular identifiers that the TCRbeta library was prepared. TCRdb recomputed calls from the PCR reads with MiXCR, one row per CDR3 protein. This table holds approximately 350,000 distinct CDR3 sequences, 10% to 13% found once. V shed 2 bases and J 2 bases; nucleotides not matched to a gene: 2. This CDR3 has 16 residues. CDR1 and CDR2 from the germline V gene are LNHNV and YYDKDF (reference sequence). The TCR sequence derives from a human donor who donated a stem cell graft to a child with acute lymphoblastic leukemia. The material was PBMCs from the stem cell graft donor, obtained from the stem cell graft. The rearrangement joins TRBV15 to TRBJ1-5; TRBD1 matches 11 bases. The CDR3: CATSRPGQGGNQPQHF. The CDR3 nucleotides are TGTGCCACCAGCAGACCGGGACAGGGGGGCAATCAGCCCCAGCATTTT.